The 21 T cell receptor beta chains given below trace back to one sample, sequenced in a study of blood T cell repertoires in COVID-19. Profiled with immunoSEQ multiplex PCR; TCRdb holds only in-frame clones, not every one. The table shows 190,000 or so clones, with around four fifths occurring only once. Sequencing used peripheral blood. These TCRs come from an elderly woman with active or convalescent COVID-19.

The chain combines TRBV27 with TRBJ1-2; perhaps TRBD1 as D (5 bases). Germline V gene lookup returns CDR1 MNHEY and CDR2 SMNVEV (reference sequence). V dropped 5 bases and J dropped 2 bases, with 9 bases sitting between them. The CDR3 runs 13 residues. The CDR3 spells CASSIRENYGYTF. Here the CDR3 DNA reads TGTGCCAGCAGTATCAGGGAAAACTATGGCTACACCTTC.

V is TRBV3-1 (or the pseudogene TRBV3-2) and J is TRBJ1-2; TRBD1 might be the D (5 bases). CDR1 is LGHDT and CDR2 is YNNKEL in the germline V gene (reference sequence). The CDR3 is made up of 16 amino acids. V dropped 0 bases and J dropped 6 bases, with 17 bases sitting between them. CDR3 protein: CASSQDMAAGVHGYTF. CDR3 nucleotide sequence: TGTGCCAGCAGCCAAGATATGGCAGCGGGGGTACATGGCTACACCTTC.

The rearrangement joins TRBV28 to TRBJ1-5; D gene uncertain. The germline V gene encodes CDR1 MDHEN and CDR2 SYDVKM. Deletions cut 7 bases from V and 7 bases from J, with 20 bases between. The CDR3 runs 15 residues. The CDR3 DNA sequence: TGTGCCAGCACCCTAGGGTGGGAGGGTCGGCAGCCCCAGCATTTT. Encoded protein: CASTLGWEGRQPQHF.

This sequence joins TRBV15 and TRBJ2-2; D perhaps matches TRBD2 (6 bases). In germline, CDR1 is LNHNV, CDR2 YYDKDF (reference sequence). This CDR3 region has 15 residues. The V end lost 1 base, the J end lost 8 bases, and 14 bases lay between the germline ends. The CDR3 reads CATSRGAGKPGELFF. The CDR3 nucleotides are TGTGCCACCAGCAGAGGCGCGGGGAAACCTGGGGAGCTGTTTTTT.

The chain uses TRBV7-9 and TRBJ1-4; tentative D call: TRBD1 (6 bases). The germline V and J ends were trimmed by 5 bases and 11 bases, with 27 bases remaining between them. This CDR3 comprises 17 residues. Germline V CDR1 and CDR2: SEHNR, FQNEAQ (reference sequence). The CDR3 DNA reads TGTGCCAGCAGCCGAAAACAAATCGCGGCAGGGGTGATGAAACTGTTTTTT. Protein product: CASSRKQIAAGVMKLFF.

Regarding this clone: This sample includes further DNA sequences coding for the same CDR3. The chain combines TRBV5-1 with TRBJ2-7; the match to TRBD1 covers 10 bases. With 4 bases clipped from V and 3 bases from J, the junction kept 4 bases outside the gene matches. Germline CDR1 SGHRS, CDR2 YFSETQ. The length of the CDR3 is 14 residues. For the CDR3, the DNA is TGCGCCAGCAGCAGTGGGACAGGGGACTACGAGCAGTACTTC. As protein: CASSSGTGDYEQYF.

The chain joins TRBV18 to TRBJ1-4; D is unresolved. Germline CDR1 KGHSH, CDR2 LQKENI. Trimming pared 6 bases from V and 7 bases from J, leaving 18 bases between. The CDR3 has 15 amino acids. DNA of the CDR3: TGTGCCAGCTCTCAACTAGCTGGTTCTTCTGAAAAACTGTTTTTT. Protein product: CASSQLAGSSEKLFF.

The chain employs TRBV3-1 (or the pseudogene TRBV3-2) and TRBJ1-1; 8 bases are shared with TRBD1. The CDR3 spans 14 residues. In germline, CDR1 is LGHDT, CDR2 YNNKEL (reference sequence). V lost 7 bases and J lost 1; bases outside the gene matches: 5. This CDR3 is CASTGTGGNTEAFF. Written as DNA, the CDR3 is TGTGCCAGCACGGGGACAGGAGGGAACACTGAAGCTTTCTTT.

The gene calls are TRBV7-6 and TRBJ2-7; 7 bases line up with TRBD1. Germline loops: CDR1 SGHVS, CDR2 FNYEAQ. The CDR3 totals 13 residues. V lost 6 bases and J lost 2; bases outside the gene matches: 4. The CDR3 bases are TGTGCCAGCAGTAGGGACAGAACCTACGAGCAGTACTTC. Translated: CASSRDRTYEQYF.

CDR3 DNA sequence: TGCAGCGTTGGACAGAGTGACAATCAGCCCCAGCATTTT. Protein product: CSVGQSDNQPQHF. The gene calls are TRBV29-1 and TRBJ1-5; TRBD1 is a possible D gene (5 bases). The V and J ends lost 4 bases and 3 bases respectively, with 10 bases between them. The CDR3 consists of 13 residues. Germline-derived CDR1 and CDR2 are SQVTM and ANQGSEA.

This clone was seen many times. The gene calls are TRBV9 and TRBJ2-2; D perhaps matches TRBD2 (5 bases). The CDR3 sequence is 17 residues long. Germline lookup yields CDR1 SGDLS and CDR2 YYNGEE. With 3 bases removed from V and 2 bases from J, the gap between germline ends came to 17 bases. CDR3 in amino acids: CASSERIMGANTGELFF. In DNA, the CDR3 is TGTGCCAGCAGCGAACGAATAATGGGAGCCAACACCGGGGAGCTGTTTTTT. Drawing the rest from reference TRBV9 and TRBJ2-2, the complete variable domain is DSGVTQTPKHLITATGQRVTLRCSPRSGDLSVYWYQQSLDQGLQFLIQYYNGEERAKGNILERFSAQQFPDLHSELNLSSLELGDSALYFCASSERIMGANTGELFFGEGSRLTVL.

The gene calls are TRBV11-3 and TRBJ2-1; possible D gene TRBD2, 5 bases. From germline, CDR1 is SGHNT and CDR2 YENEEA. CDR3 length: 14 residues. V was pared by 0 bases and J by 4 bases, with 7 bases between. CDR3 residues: CASSLDTGYNEQFF. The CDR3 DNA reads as TGTGCCAGCAGCTTAGATACGGGATACAATGAGCAGTTCTTC.

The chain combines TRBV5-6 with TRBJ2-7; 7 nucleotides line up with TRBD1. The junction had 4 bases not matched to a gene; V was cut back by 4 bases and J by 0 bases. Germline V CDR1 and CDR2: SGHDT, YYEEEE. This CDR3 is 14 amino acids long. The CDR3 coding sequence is TGTGCCAGCAGCGAGGGACAGCTCTCCTACGAGCAGTACTTC. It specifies CASSEGQLSYEQYF.

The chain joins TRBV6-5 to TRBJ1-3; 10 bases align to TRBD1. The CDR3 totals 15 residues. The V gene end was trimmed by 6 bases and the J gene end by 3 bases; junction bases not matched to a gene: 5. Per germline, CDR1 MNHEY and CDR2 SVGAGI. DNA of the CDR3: TGTGCCAGCAGGACCGGGACAGGGGTTGGAAACACCATATATTTT. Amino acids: CASRTGTGVGNTIYF.

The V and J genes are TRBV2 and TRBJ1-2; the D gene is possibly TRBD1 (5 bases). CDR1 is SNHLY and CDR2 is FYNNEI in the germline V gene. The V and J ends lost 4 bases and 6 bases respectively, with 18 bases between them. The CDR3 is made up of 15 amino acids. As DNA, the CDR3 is TGTGCCAGCAGTGTAACAGGTTTTTCTACGGATGGCTACACCTTC. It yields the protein CASSVTGFSTDGYTF.

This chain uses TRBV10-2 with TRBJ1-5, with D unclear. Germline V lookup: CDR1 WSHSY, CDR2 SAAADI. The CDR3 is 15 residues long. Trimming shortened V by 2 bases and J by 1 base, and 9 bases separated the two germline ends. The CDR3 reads CASSEGSFSNQPQHF. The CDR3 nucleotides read TGCGCCAGCAGTGAGGGCAGTTTCAGCAATCAGCCCCAGCATTTT.

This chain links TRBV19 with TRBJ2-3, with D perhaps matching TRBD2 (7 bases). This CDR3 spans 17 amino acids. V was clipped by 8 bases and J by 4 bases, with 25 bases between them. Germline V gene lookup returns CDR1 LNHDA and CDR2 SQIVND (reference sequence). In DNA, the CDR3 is TGTGCCAGTCAACCTAGCGCGGGGGCCTTAATCGCAGATACGCAGTATTTT. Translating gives CASQPSAGALIADTQYF.

The CDR3 sequence is CSVAEGAGTGELFF. The CDR3 coding sequence is TGCAGCGTCGCTGAGGGCGCCGGAACCGGGGAGCTGTTTTTT. The J gene is TRBJ2-2, the V gene TRBV29-1, with D perhaps matching TRBD2 (5 bases). Germline CDR1 and CDR2: SQVTM and ANQGSEA. This CDR3 comprises 14 residues. V was clipped by 6 bases and J by 5 bases, with 16 bases between them.

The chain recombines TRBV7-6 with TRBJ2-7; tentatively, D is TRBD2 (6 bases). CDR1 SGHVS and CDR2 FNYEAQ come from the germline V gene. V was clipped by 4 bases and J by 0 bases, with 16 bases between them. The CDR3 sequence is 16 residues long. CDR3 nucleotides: TGTGCCAGCAGCTCTTTCGGGGGAGCGGCCTCCTACGAGCAGTACTTC. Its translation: CASSSFGGAASYEQYF.

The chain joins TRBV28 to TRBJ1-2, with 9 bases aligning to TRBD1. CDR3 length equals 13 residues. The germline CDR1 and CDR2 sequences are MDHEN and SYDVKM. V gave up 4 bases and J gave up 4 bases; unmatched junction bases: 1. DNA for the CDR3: TGTGCCAGCAGTTGGACAGGGGCCTATGGCTACACCTTC. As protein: CASSWTGAYGYTF.

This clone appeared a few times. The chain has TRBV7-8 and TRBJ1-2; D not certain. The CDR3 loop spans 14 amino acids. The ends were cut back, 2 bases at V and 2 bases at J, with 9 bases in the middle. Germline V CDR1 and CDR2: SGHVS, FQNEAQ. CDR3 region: CASSLNKRNYGYTF. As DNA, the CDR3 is TGTGCCAGCAGCTTAAATAAGAGAAACTATGGCTACACCTTC.